The 19 T cell receptor beta chains presented below share a single source sample, sequenced in a study of blood T cell repertoires in COVID-19. Sequencing used immunoSEQ multiplex PCR; TCRdb keeps in-frame clones, though not all of them. The sample includes tens of thousands of clones, 70% to 90% seen only once; the top ten take about 17%. The sequenced sample was peripheral blood. The origin of the receptors is a human donor in a cohort sampled during active COVID-19.

The J gene is TRBJ2-5, the V gene TRBV25-1; no definite D call. Between the trimmed V and J ends, which lost 0 bases and 1 base, there was a span of 9 bases. Germline values: CDR1 MGHDK, CDR2 SYGVNS. The CDR3 runs 15 residues. The CDR3 sequence is CASSEYWAAQETQYF. The DNA of the CDR3 is TGTGCCAGCAGTGAATATTGGGCAGCCCAAGAGACCCAGTACTTC.

The CDR3 nucleotides read TGTGCCAGCAGGGGACTAGAATCCGGGGAGCTGTTTTTT. Translation gives CASRGLESGELFF. This chain uses TRBV2 with TRBJ2-2, with 8 positions matching TRBD2. With 6 bases clipped from V and 6 bases from J, the junction kept 3 bases outside the gene matches. Germline V lookup: CDR1 SNHLY, CDR2 FYNNEI. This CDR3 region has 13 residues.

The chain combines TRBV6-1 with TRBJ2-7; tentative D call: TRBD2 (5 bases). V was shortened by 1 base and J by 4 bases, with 5 bases between the two germline ends. The CDR3 is made up of 12 amino acids. CDR1 and CDR2 from the germline V gene are MNHNS and SASEGT. The chain's CDR3 is CASSEGRYEQYF. The CDR3 nucleotides read TGTGCCAGCAGTGAAGGGAGGTACGAGCAGTACTTC.

The chain recombines TRBV5-6 with TRBJ1-5; possibly TRBD1 for D (5 bases). Germline V gene sequence: CDR1 SGHDT, CDR2 YYEEEE. The CDR3 has 16 residues. V lost 0 bases and J lost 6, with 16 bases in between. The DNA of the CDR3 is TGTGCCAGCAGCTTGGCCACGGGGGTAAGGGTTCAGCCCCAGCATTTT. This translates into CASSLATGVRVQPQHF.

The rearrangement links TRBV19 to TRBJ1-2; D gene unclear. Germline lookup yields CDR1 LNHDA and CDR2 SQIVND (reference sequence). The CDR3 sequence is 12 residues long. Between the trimmed V and J ends, which lost 6 bases and 6 bases, there was a span of 11 bases. The CDR3 spells CASSFTRDGYTF. DNA for the CDR3: TGTGCCAGTAGCTTCACGAGAGATGGCTACACCTTC.

The chain is built from TRBV6-2 or TRBV6-3 and TRBJ2-7, with 9 bases matching TRBD1. J lost 6 bases, V lost 2 bases, and 5 bases had no gene match. Germline assignment: CDR1 MNHEY and CDR2 SVGEGT. This CDR3 is 14 amino acids long. CDR3 coding DNA: TGTGCCAGCAGTTACCGGACAGGGGACGTCGAGCAGTACTTC. Encoded protein: CASSYRTGDVEQYF.

The chain recombines TRBV9 with TRBJ1-5, with a weak D call TRBD1 (6 bases). This CDR3 comprises 15 residues. Trimming took 4 bases from V and 3 from J, leaving 14 bases between them. CDR1 SGDLS and CDR2 YYNGEE come from the germline V gene. The CDR3 nucleotides read TGTGCCAGCAGCCGAGGGGGGGGCAACAATCAGCCCCAGCATTTT. Its translation: CASSRGGGNNQPQHF.

The chain couples TRBV18 to TRBJ1-5; 10 positions match TRBD1. CDR1 KGHSH and CDR2 LQKENI come from the germline V gene. V shed 3 bases and J 6 bases; nucleotides not matched to a gene: 11. This CDR3 has 17 amino acids. The chain's CDR3 is CASSPESGQGISQPQHF. Written as DNA, the CDR3 is TGTGCCAGCTCACCGGAGTCGGGACAGGGGATCAGTCAGCCCCAGCATTTT.

This clone came up once. V is TRBV30 and J is TRBJ2-6; 9 nucleotides line up with TRBD1. This CDR3 contains 16 residues. Germline CDR1 GTSNPN, CDR2 SVGIG (reference sequence). V lost 5 bases to trimming and J lost 0 bases; unmatched junction nucleotides: 5. CDR3 nucleotide sequence: TGTGCCTGGCGAAGACAGGGGGTCTCTGGGGCCAACGTCCTGACTTTC. This translates into CAWRRQGVSGANVLTF.

The rearrangement links TRBV5-1 to TRBJ2-7; maybe TRBD1 (5 bases). This CDR3 has 12 amino acids. V was shortened by 5 bases and J by 2 bases, with 8 bases between the two germline ends. Looked up from germline, CDR1 is SGHRS and CDR2 is YFSETQ. The CDR3 spells CASSQGTYEQYF. CDR3 DNA sequence: TGCGCCAGCAGTCAGGGCACCTACGAGCAGTACTTC.

A single count supports this clone. V gene TRBV2 combines with J gene TRBJ1-2; no definite D call. V lost 5 bases and J 3 bases, leaving 10 bases between the germline ends. Germline V lookup: CDR1 SNHLY, CDR2 FYNNEI. The CDR3 sequence is 13 residues long. CDR3: CASSLGEDYGYTF. The CDR3 DNA reads as TGTGCCAGCAGTCTCGGGGAAGACTATGGCTACACCTTC.

J is TRBJ2-1 and V is TRBV7-2; TRBD2 is a possible D gene (6 bases). The germline CDR1 and CDR2 sequences are SGHTA and FQGNSA. CDR3 length: 14 amino acids. The germline V and J ends were trimmed by 5 bases and 6 bases, with 14 bases remaining between them. In nucleotides, the CDR3 is TGTGCCAGCAGCCCCTACCACGGGGGCAATGAGCAGTTCTTC. Amino acid sequence: CASSPYHGGNEQFF. Looking up the rest from reference TRBV7-2 and TRBJ2-1 gives the full variable domain: GAGVSQSPSNKVTEKGKDVELRCDPISGHTALYWYRQSLGQGLEFLIYFQGNSAPDKSGLPSDRFSAERTGGSVSTLTIQRTQQEDSAVYLCASSPYHGGNEQFFGPGTRLTVL.

The chain links TRBV9 to TRBJ1-3; 9 nucleotides agree with TRBD1. The CDR3 runs 16 residues. Unmatched junction bases numbered 8, after V lost 4 bases and J lost 3 bases. CDR1 and CDR2 from the germline V gene are SGDLS and YYNGEE. CDR3 coding DNA: TGTGCCAGCAGCCCACCGGGACAGGGCCATGGAAACACCATATATTTT. The encoded protein is CASSPPGQGHGNTIYF.

This clone was seen a single time. This sequence joins TRBV5-1 and TRBJ1-2, with D unclear. CDR3 length: 15 amino acids. V was trimmed by 5 bases and J by 0 bases, leaving 14 bases between them. The germline V gene encodes CDR1 SGHRS and CDR2 YFSETQ. The CDR3 loop reads CASRSAVGANYGYTF. In nucleotides, the CDR3 is TGCGCCAGCAGAAGCGCCGTAGGCGCTAACTATGGCTACACCTTC. Together with reference TRBV5-1 and TRBJ1-2, the CDR3 gives the full variable domain: KAGVTQTPRYLIKTRGQQVTLSCSPISGHRSVSWYQQTPGQGLQFLFEYFSETQRNKGNFPGRFSGRQFSNSRSEMNVSTLELGDSALYLCASRSAVGANYGYTFGSGTRLTVV.

A remark on this clone: At one end, the junction sequence differs from germline, possibly due to a read error. The chain combines TRBV7-7 with TRBJ2-5; 8 nucleotides match TRBD2. The CDR3 sequence is 16 residues long. Germline-derived CDR1 and CDR2 are SSHAT and FNYEAQ (reference sequence). This CDR3 is CASSLGRAGAQETQYF. For the CDR3, the DNA is TGTGCTAGCAGCTTAGGGCGAGCGGGGGCCCAAGAGACCCAGTACTTC.

This rearrangement joins TRBV18 to TRBJ2-5, with D maybe TRBD1 (5 bases). With 1 base removed from V and 5 bases from J, the gap between germline ends came to 11 bases. The germline CDR1 and CDR2 sequences are KGHSH and LQKENI. The CDR3 covers 14 residues. In DNA form, the CDR3 reads TGTGCCAGCTCACCACAGGGGCGCCGGGAGACCCAGTACTTC. Translated, it gives CASSPQGRRETQYF. The complete variable domain, with remaining parts taken from reference TRBV18 and TRBJ2-5, reads NAGVMQNPRHLVRRRGQEARLRCSPMKGHSHVYWYRQLPEEGLKFMVYLQKENIIDESGMPKERFSAEFPKEGPSILRIQQVVRGDSAAYFCASSPQGRRETQYFGPGTRLLVL.

V is TRBV5-1 and J is TRBJ2-3, with TRBD1 matching 8 bases. The CDR3 is 14 amino acids. Germline V gene data show CDR1 as SGHRS and CDR2 as YFSETQ. J was trimmed by 4 bases and V by 0 bases; bases with no gene match: 1. CDR3 residues: CASSLGTGSDTQYF. The CDR3 DNA reads TGCGCCAGCAGCTTGGGGACAGGGTCAGATACGCAGTATTTT.

The rearrangement links TRBV2 to TRBJ2-1, with a weak D call TRBD2 (5 bases). This CDR3 has 13 residues. The V and J ends lost 7 bases and 8 bases respectively, with 15 bases between them. The germline V gene has CDR1 SNHLY and CDR2 FYNNEI. CDR3 bases: TGTGCCAGCACGGACTTCTTTCGTGATGAGCAGTTCTTC. Translating it yields CASTDFFRDEQFF.

This chain joins TRBV6-5 and TRBJ2-7; D is possibly TRBD1 (6 bases). Germline values: CDR1 MNHEY, CDR2 SVGAGI. The CDR3 sequence is 13 residues long. Trimming stripped 6 bases from V and 6 bases from J, with 15 bases between. The CDR3 DNA follows: TGTGCCAGCAGGCCAGGGGCGCAGGTCGAGCAGTACTTC. This sequence encodes CASRPGAQVEQYF.